Below are 30 T cell receptor beta chains sequenced from a single sample in a study of untreated major depressive disorder. Method: immunoSEQ multiplex PCR; TCRdb's copy keeps in-frame clones and lacks some. This sample has approximately 20,000 clones; more than 70% occur once, and the top ten carry approximately 5.1%. Specimen: CD4+ T cells from PBMCs. These receptors came from a woman in her twenties or thirties in good health.

This clone showed up just once. The rearrangement joins TRBV7-9 to TRBJ1-2; D is possibly TRBD1 (5 bases). Trimming shortened V by 3 bases and J by 3 bases, and 11 bases separated the two germline ends. This CDR3 has 14 amino acids. Germline-derived CDR1 and CDR2 are SEHNR and FQNEAQ (reference sequence). CDR3 protein: CASSFLGVDYGYTF. The CDR3 DNA reads TGTGCCAGCAGCTTTCTGGGGGTGGACTATGGCTACACCTTC.

The chain combines TRBV6-5 with TRBJ2-5; D is uncertain. Germline loops: CDR1 MNHEY, CDR2 SVGAGI. V lost 0 bases to trimming and J lost 4 bases, with 9 bases between them. The CDR3 totals 14 residues. For the CDR3, the DNA is TGTGCCAGCAGTTACTCGAGCAGACCAGAGACCCAGTACTTC. Protein product: CASSYSSRPETQYF.

The rearrangement uses TRBV25-1 and TRBJ2-7, with a possible D match to TRBD1 (6 bases). Trimming shortened V by 6 bases and J by 0 bases, and 9 bases separated the two germline ends. Germline CDR1 is MGHDK and CDR2 is SYGVNS. The CDR3 totals 13 residues. The CDR3 spells CASRRGTSYEQYF. The CDR3 DNA reads as TGTGCCAGCAGAAGGGGGACCTCCTACGAGCAGTACTTC.

This CDR3 is CASMDGQGAGDTEAFF. CDR3 nucleotide sequence: TGCGCCAGCATGGACGGACAGGGGGCTGGGGACACTGAAGCTTTCTTT. The J gene is TRBJ1-1, the V gene TRBV5-1; 11 bases are a match to TRBD1. CDR3 length: 16 amino acids. V was clipped by 6 bases and J by 3 bases; unmatched bases: 10. From germline, CDR1 is SGHRS and CDR2 YFSETQ.

This chain links TRBV5-6 with TRBJ2-7; D is undetermined. Trimming took 0 bases from V and 3 from J, leaving 4 bases between them. Germline V gene lookup returns CDR1 SGHDT and CDR2 YYEEEE. The CDR3 extends over 12 amino acids. The CDR3 coding sequence is TGTGCCAGCAGCTTGGCCGACTACGAGCAGTACTTC. Translating it yields CASSLADYEQYF.

The chain is built from TRBV6-5 and TRBJ1-2; 8 bases line up with TRBD1. The CDR3 is 16 residues long. V trimming: 1 base; J trimming: 5 bases; junction bases outside the gene matches: 9. Germline CDR1 reads MNHEY; CDR2 reads SVGAGI. This chain's CDR3 is CASSYLTGDVGYGYTF. CDR3 sequence (DNA): TGTGCCAGCAGTTACTTGACAGGGGATGTAGGGTATGGCTACACCTTC.

J is TRBJ1-1 and V is TRBV6-1; D unresolved. The germline V gene encodes CDR1 MNHNS and CDR2 SASEGT. This CDR3 has 13 amino acids. Trimming took 4 bases from V and 10 from J, leaving 16 bases between them. For the CDR3, the DNA is TGTGCCAGCAGTGTTAAGGTTCGAGTGATAGCTTTCTTT. Translation gives CASSVKVRVIAFF.

The gene calls are TRBV5-1 and TRBJ2-7, with D uncertain. The CDR3 is made up of 13 amino acids. The ends were cut back, 0 bases at V and 4 bases at J, with 8 bases in the middle. Germline V CDR1 and CDR2: SGHRS, YFSETQ. CDR3 bases: TGCGCCAGCAGCTTGGGGCCTAAATACGAGCAGTACTTC. Residues: CASSLGPKYEQYF.

The chain has TRBV30 and TRBJ1-2, with D perhaps matching TRBD1 (6 bases). Germline V CDR1 and CDR2: GTSNPN, SVGIG (reference sequence). This CDR3 region has 13 residues. Trimming pared 0 bases from V and 5 bases from J, leaving 10 bases between. Written as DNA, the CDR3 is TGTGCCTGGAGTGTACGGCAGGGGTATGGCTACACCTTC. Encoded protein: CAWSVRQGYGYTF.

The chain employs TRBV13 and TRBJ2-2; TRBD2 agrees at 8 bases. The CDR3 has 17 residues. With V trimmed by 7 bases and J by 1 base, 11 bases remained unmatched. Germline V CDR1 and CDR2: PRHDT, FYEKMQ (reference sequence). CDR3 nucleotides: TGTGCCAGCAACCTTCTTTCCGGGGGGGTGAACACCGGGGAGCTGTTTTTT. Translated: CASNLLSGGVNTGELFF. The full variable domain, rest sourced from reference TRBV13 and TRBJ2-2, is AAGVIQSPRHLIKEKRETATLKCYPIPRHDTVYWYQQGPGQDPQFLISFYEKMQSDKGSIPDRFSAQQFSDYHSELNMSSLELGDSALYFCASNLLSGGVNTGELFFGEGSRLTVL.

The chain is built from TRBV7-8 and TRBJ2-1, with D unclear. Germline values: CDR1 SGHVS, CDR2 FQNEAQ. The CDR3 is made up of 14 amino acids. V shed 7 bases and J shed 10 bases, with 20 bases lying between them. Written as DNA, the CDR3 is TGTGCCAGCACCCAACCTAGTATCGGCGGCGAGCAGTTCTTC. Its protein is CASTQPSIGGEQFF.

The V and J genes are TRBV2 and TRBJ1-1; 8 nucleotides line up with TRBD1. The CDR3 is 14 amino acids. The germline CDR1 and CDR2 sequences are SNHLY and FYNNEI. V was pared by 4 bases and J by 5 bases, with 6 bases of the junction left unmatched. For the CDR3, the DNA is TGTGCCAGCAGTGTACAGGGGGTTGGGACTGAAGCTTTCTTT. This codes for CASSVQGVGTEAFF.

The chain has TRBV6-4 and TRBJ1-1; weak D call: TRBD1 (6 bases). The ends were cut back, 7 bases at V and 8 bases at J, with 14 bases in the middle. The CDR3 runs 12 residues. CDR1 and CDR2 from the germline V gene are MRHNA and SNTAGT. The CDR3 is CASNPPGQEAFF. In DNA, the CDR3 is TGTGCCAGCAACCCTCCGGGACAAGAAGCTTTCTTT.

V usage is TRBV18 and J usage is TRBJ1-1; 7 bases align to TRBD1. The germline V gene has CDR1 KGHSH and CDR2 LQKENI. The trim removed 3 bases at V and 4 bases at J, leaving 8 bases unmatched. The CDR3 loop spans 15 amino acids. The CDR3 is CASSPTGWSATEAFF. CDR3 sequence (DNA): TGTGCCAGCTCACCGACAGGGTGGTCCGCCACTGAAGCTTTCTTT.

The genes are TRBV5-6 and TRBJ1-2; D gene uncertain. Germline lookup yields CDR1 SGHDT and CDR2 YYEEEE. The CDR3 loop spans 13 amino acids. Trimming removed 2 bases at V and 2 bases at J, with 7 bases between. CDR3 sequence (DNA): TGTGCCAGCAGCTTCGGGCAAAACTATGGCTACACCTTC. Translating it yields CASSFGQNYGYTF. Filled out from reference TRBV5-6 and TRBJ1-2, the complete variable domain reads DAGVTQSPTHLIKTRGQQVTLRCSPKSGHDTVSWYQQALGQGPQFIFQYYEEEERQRGNFPDRFSGHQFPNYSSELNVNALLLGDSALYLCASSFGQNYGYTFGSGTRLTVV.

This clone is medium-sized. The chain employs TRBV6-6 and TRBJ1-3; unclear D gene. The V gene's germline CDR1 is MNHNY and CDR2 SVGAGI (reference sequence). V was pared by 7 bases and J by 4 bases, with 5 bases between. The CDR3 is made up of 11 amino acids. The DNA for the CDR3 is TGTGCCAGCACAAACGGAAACACCATATATTTT. Its protein product is CASTNGNTIYF.

This rearrangement joins TRBV6-6 to TRBJ1-1; no firm D call. V lost 0 bases and J lost 0, with 2 bases in between. Germline lookup yields CDR1 MNHNY and CDR2 SVGAGI (reference sequence). This CDR3 contains 13 residues. CDR3 coding DNA: TGTGCCAGCAGTTACTCAATGAACACTGAAGCTTTCTTT. This codes for CASSYSMNTEAFF.

The chain is built from TRBV30 and TRBJ2-7; D may be TRBD1 (5 bases). The CDR3 has 16 residues. Germline values: CDR1 GTSNPN, CDR2 SVGIG (reference sequence). Trimming removed 0 bases from V and 0 bases from J, with 15 bases in between. CDR3 sequence reads: CAWSVPSRGPSYEQYF. The CDR3 bases are TGTGCCTGGAGTGTCCCGTCAAGGGGCCCCTCCTACGAGCAGTACTTC.

Notes on this clone: One junction end does not reproduce the germline sequence, and a read error may be involved. This chain uses TRBV7-3 with TRBJ1-6, with TRBD1 matching over 7 bases. Germline V lookup: CDR1 SGHTA, CDR2 FQGTGA. CDR3 length: 13 residues. The CDR3: CASSVTGDSPLHF. For the CDR3, the DNA is TGTGCCAGCAGCGTAACAGGGGATTCACCCCTCCACTTT. The complete variable domain, with remaining parts taken from reference TRBV7-3 and TRBJ1-6, reads GAGVSQTPSNKVTEKGKYVELRCDPISGHTALYWYRQSLGQGPEFLIYFQGTGAADDSGLPNDRFFAVRPEGSVSTLKIQRTERGDSAVYLCASSVTGDSPLHFGNGTRLTVT.

The chain is built from TRBV7-8 and TRBJ1-6; D gene ambiguous. CDR3 length: 15 amino acids. Germline V gene lookup returns CDR1 SGHVS and CDR2 FQNEAQ. V dropped 4 bases and J dropped 7 bases, with 14 bases sitting between them. The CDR3 DNA follows: TGTGCCAGCAGCTCCACACGCTCGGGGAATTCACCCCTCCACTTT. The encoded protein is CASSSTRSGNSPLHF.

Worth noting for this clone: The junction does not match germline at one end; this may be a read error. The chain combines TRBV6-6 with TRBJ1-5, with 8 positions matching TRBD1. This CDR3 spans 16 amino acids. Germline V gene data show CDR1 as MNHNY and CDR2 as SVGAGI (reference sequence). The CDR3 region has the DNA TGTGCCAGCAGTCAGGGACAGGCTAGTTTGGGTCAGGCCCAGCATTTT. Protein product: CASSQGQASLGQAQHF.

The chain combines TRBV6-5 with TRBJ1-2, with D perhaps matching TRBD1 (5 bases). This CDR3 spans 14 amino acids. V lost 4 bases, J lost 11 bases, and 20 bases lay in between. From germline, CDR1 is MNHEY and CDR2 SVGAGI. This chain's CDR3 is CASSSAWDRPPYTF. For the CDR3, the DNA is TGTGCCAGCAGTTCTGCCTGGGACCGGCCCCCGTACACCTTC.

The V call is TRBV7-9, the J call TRBJ1-3, with TRBD1 as a possible D gene (6 bases). The CDR3 totals 14 residues. Trimming stripped 5 bases from V and 0 bases from J, with 8 bases between. From germline, CDR1 is SEHNR and CDR2 FQNEAQ (reference sequence). CDR3 protein: CASSTGNSGNTIYF. The DNA of the CDR3 is TGTGCCAGCAGCACAGGGAACTCTGGAAACACCATATATTTT.

The rearrangement uses TRBV30 and TRBJ2-7; TRBD1 matches at 9 bases. V lost 1 base to trimming and J lost 7 bases; unmatched junction nucleotides: 8. The CDR3 has 14 residues. Per germline, CDR1 GTSNPN and CDR2 SVGIG (reference sequence). CDR3 protein: CAWSAGTGKEEQYF. CDR3 nucleotide sequence: TGTGCCTGGAGTGCTGGGACAGGGAAAGAAGAGCAGTACTTC.

The chain recombines TRBV10-3 with TRBJ2-5; possible D gene TRBD2, 7 bases. CDR1 and CDR2 (germline): ENHRY, SYGVKD. This CDR3 spans 14 amino acids. V was trimmed by 3 bases and J by 9 bases, leaving 17 bases between them. CDR3 bases: TGTGCCATCAGTGATCCGGGGGGCTCTAGGTCCCAGTACTTC. Protein sequence: CAISDPGGSRSQYF.

The V gene is TRBV20-1, the J gene TRBJ2-3, with 8 bases identical to TRBD2. Losses at the gene ends were 5 bases for V and 8 bases for J; bases not matched to a gene: 3. The CDR3 covers 11 residues. CDR1 is DFQATT, CDR2 SNEGSKA, per germline (reference sequence). CDR3 in amino acids: CSAFSGATQYF. In DNA form, the CDR3 reads TGCAGTGCTTTTAGCGGGGCTACGCAGTATTTT.

V usage is TRBV13 and J usage is TRBJ2-1; 7 bases are a match to TRBD1. The CDR3 length is 14 residues. V lost 4 bases, J lost 4 bases, and 4 bases stayed unmatched. CDR1 PRHDT and CDR2 FYEKMQ come from the germline V gene (reference sequence). The CDR3 nucleotides read TGTGCCAGCAGCTCTGACAGGGATTACAATGAGCAGTTCTTC. It encodes CASSSDRDYNEQFF.

The V and J genes are TRBV28 and TRBJ1-3; TRBD1 aligns across 7 bases. Unmatched junction bases numbered 6, after V lost 1 base and J lost 0 bases. Germline V lookup: CDR1 MDHEN, CDR2 SYDVKM. The CDR3 length is 17 residues. The chain's CDR3 is CASSLSQQGHSGNTIYF. CDR3 nucleotides: TGTGCCAGCAGTTTATCCCAACAGGGGCACTCTGGAAACACCATATATTTT.

V usage is TRBV4-3 and J usage is TRBJ1-5; D remains ambiguous. The length of the CDR3 is 13 residues. Germline loops: CDR1 LGHNA, CDR2 YSLEER. V was clipped by 3 bases and J by 5 bases, with 8 bases between them. The CDR3: CASSQNTYQPQHF. CDR3 nucleotides: TGCGCCAGCAGCCAGAACACCTATCAGCCCCAGCATTTT.

V is TRBV5-1 and J is TRBJ1-4, with 7 bases that match TRBD1. CDR3 length equals 15 residues. From germline, CDR1 is SGHRS and CDR2 YFSETQ. V shed 2 bases and J 2 bases; nucleotides not matched to a gene: 3. CDR3 residues: CASSFSGGTNEKLFF. CDR3 DNA sequence: TGCGCCAGCAGCTTTTCAGGGGGTACTAATGAAAAACTGTTTTTT.